The clone carrying this T cell receptor beta chain has just one count. Original data processing: Reference gene primer amplification yielded estimated nucleated cell counts. Generated by immunoSEQ multiplex PCR, the TCRdb table keeps only in-frame clones and is missing some. V and J calls and clone size follow that table, whereas D and trimming were derived from the DNA. This sample has about 74,000 clones, with roughly 79% found just once. This record belongs to a study of blood T cell repertoires in COVID-19. For the study at large: Samples taken during acute and convalescent COVID-19 were collected in the United States, Italy and Spain. In each case, the material was cDNA or gDNA derived from T cells, B-cell-depleted T cells, or PBMCs.

The CDR3 extends over 12 amino acids. V gave up 4 bases and J gave up 4 bases, with 7 bases separating them. Germline assignment: CDR1 LGHDT and CDR2 YNNKEL (reference sequence). The chain has TRBV3-1 (or the pseudogene TRBV3-2) and TRBJ2-5; D is unresolved. Sequencing was carried out using peripheral blood. This clonotype originated in a man between 65 and 85 years old with acute or convalescent COVID-19. The CDR3 region has the DNA TGTGCCAGCAGCCGAGCAGGAGAGACCCAGTACTTC. Translating gives CASSRAGETQYF.